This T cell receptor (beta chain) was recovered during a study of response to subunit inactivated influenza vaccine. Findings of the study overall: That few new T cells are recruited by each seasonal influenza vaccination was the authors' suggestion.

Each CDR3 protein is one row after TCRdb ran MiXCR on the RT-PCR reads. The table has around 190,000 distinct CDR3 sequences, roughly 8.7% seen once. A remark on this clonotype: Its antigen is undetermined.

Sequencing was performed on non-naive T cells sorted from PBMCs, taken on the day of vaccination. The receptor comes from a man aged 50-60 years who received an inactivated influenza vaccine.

CDR3 sequence (DNA): TGCAGTGCTACCGACAGGGCCGAGACCTACGAGCAGTACTTC. Its translation is CSATDRAETYEQYF. The chain links TRBV20-1 to TRBJ2-7; TRBD1 aligns across 7 bases. The CDR3 is made up of 14 amino acids. J gave up 2 bases and V 4 bases, and 8 bases lay outside the gene matches. Per germline, CDR1 DFQATT and CDR2 SNEGSKA (reference sequence).